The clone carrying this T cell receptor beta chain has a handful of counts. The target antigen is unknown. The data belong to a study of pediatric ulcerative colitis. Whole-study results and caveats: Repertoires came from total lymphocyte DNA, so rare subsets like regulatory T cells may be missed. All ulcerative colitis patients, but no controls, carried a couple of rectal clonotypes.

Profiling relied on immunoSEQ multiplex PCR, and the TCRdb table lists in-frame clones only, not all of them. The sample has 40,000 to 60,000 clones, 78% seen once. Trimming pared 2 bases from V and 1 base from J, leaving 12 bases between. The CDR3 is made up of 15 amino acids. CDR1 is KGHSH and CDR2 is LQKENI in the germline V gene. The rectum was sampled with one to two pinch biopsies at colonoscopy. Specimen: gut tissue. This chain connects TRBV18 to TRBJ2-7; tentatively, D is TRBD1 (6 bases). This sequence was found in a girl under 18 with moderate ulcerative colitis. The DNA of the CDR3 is TGTGCCAGCTCACCATCGGCAGGGGCTTCCTACGAGCAGTACTTC. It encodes CASSPSAGASYEQYF.